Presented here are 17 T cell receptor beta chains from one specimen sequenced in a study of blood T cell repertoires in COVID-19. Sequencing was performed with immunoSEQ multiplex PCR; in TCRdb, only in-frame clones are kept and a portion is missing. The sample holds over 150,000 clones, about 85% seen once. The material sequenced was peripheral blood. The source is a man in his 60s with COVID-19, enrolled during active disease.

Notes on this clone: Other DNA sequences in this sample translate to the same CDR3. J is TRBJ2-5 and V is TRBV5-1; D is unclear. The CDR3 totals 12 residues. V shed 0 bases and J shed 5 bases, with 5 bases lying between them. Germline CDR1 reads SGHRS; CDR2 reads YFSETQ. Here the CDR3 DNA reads TGCGCCAGCAGCTTGGCCGGGGAGACCCAGTACTTC. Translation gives CASSLAGETQYF.

CDR3 DNA: TGTGCCACAAATACAGTCTATGGCTACACCTTC. Translating it yields CATNTVYGYTF. The V call is TRBV28, the J call TRBJ1-2; D gene uncertain. The V gene lost 10 bases and the J gene lost 4 bases, with 10 bases spanning the gap. The CDR3 is made up of 11 amino acids. The germline V gene encodes CDR1 MDHEN and CDR2 SYDVKM.

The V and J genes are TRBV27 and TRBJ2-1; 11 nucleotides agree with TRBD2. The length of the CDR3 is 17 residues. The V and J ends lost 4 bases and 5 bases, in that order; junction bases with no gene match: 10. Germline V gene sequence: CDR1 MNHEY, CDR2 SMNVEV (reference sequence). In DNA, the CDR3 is TGTGCCAGCAGTTGGTTAGCGGGAGGGCCGGAGGACAATGAGCAGTTCTTC. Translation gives CASSWLAGGPEDNEQFF.

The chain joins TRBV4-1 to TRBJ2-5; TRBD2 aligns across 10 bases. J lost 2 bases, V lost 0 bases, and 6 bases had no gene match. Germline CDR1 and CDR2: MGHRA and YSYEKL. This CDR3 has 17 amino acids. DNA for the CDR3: TGCGCCAGCAGCCAAGATCTTCTAGCGGGGGAGCAAGAGACCCAGTACTTC. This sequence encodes CASSQDLLAGEQETQYF.

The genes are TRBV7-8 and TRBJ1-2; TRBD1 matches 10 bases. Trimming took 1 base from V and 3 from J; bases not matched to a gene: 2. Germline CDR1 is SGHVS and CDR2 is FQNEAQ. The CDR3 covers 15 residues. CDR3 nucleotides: TGTGCCAGCAGCTTAGGACAGGGGGCATACTATGGCTACACCTTC. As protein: CASSLGQGAYYGYTF.

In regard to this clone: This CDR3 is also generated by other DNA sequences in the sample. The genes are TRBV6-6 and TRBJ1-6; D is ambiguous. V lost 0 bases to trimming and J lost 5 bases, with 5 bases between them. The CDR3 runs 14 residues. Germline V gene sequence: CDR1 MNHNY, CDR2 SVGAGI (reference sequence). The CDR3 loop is CASSYSEDNSPLHF. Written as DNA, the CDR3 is TGTGCCAGCAGTTACTCAGAGGATAATTCACCCCTCCACTTT.

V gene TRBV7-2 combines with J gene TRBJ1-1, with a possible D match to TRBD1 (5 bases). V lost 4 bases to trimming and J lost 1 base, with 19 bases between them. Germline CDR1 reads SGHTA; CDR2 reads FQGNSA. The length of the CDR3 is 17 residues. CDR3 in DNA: TGTGCCAGCAGCTCCCGACTCGCGAGACAGTCGAACACTGAAGCTTTCTTT. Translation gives CASSSRLARQSNTEAFF. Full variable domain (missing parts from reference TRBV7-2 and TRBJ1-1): GAGVSQSPSNKVTEKGKDVELRCDPISGHTALYWYRQSLGQGLEFLIYFQGNSAPDKSGLPSDRFSAERTGGSVSTLTIQRTQQEDSAVYLCASSSRLARQSNTEAFFGQGTRLTVV.

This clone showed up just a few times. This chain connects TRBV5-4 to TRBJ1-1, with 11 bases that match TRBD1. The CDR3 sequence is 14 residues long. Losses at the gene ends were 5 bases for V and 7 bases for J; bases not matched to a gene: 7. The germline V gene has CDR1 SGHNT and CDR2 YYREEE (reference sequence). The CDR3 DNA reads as TGTGCCAGCAGATTCGGACAGGGGGCTGGTGAAGCTTTCTTT. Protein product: CASRFGQGAGEAFF.

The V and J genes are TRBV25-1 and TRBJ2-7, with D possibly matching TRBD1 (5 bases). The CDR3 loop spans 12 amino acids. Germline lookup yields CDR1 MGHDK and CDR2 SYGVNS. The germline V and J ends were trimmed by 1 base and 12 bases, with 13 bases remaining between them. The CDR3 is CASSELGQSRYF. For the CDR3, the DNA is TGTGCCAGCAGTGAATTGGGGCAGAGCCGGTACTTC.

CDR3 in amino acids: CASSQDHGQGASIQYF. The CDR3 nucleotides are TGCGCCAGCAGCCAAGATCATGGACAGGGGGCGAGCATTCAGTACTTC. The chain employs TRBV4-1 and TRBJ2-4; 11 nucleotides line up with TRBD1. This CDR3 spans 16 amino acids. The germline V gene has CDR1 MGHRA and CDR2 YSYEKL. The V and J ends lost 0 bases and 9 bases, in that order; junction bases with no gene match: 7.

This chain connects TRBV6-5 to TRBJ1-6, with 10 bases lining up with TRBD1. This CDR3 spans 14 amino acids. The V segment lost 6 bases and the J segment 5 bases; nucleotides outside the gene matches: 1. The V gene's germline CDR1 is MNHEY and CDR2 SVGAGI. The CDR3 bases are TGTGCCAGCAGGGGACAGGGGAATAATTCACCCCTCCACTTT. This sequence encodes CASRGQGNNSPLHF.

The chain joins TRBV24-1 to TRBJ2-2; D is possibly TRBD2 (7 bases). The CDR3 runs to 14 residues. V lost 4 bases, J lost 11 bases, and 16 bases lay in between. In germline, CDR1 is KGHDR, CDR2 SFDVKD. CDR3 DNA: TGTGCCACCAGTGACCCTGGGGGGGCGAGAGAGCTGTTTTTT. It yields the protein CATSDPGGARELFF.

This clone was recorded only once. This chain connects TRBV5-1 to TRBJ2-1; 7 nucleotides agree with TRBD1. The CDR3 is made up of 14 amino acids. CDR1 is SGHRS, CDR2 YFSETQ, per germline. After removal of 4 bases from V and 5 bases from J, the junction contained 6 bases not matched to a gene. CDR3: CASSRGQPNNEQFF. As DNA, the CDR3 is TGCGCCAGCAGCCGGGGACAGCCGAACAATGAGCAGTTCTTC.

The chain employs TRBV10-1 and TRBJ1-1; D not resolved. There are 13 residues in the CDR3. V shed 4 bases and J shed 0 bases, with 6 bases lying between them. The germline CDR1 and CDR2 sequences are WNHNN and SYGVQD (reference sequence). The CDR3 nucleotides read TGCGCCAGCAGTGCAGTCTTGAACACTGAAGCTTTCTTT. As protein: CASSAVLNTEAFF.

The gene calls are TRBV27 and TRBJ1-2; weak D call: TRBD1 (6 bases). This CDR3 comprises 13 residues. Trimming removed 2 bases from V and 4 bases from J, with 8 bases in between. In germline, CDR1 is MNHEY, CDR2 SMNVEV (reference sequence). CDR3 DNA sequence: TGTGCCAGCAGTTTAACAGGGACCTATGGCTACACCTTC. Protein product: CASSLTGTYGYTF.

The CDR3 here is CASSFSTGELFF. The CDR3 region has the DNA TGTGCCAGCAGCTTCAGCACCGGGGAGCTGTTTTTT. The V gene is TRBV7-2, the J gene TRBJ2-2, with D unclear. CDR1 SGHTA and CDR2 FQGNSA come from the germline V gene. The V gene lost 3 bases and the J gene lost 4 bases, with 3 bases spanning the gap. This CDR3 has 12 residues.

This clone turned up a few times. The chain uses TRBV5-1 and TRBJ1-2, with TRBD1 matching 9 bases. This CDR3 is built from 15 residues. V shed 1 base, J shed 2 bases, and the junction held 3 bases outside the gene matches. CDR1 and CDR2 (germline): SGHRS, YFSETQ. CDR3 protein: CASSLMGQGNYGYTF. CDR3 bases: TGCGCCAGCAGCTTGATGGGACAGGGAAACTATGGCTACACCTTC.